A single sample gave rise to the 10 T cell receptor beta chains below, sequenced in a study of blood T cell repertoires in COVID-19. Using immunoSEQ multiplex PCR, the repertoire was profiled, and TCRdb retains in-frame clones only, with some absent. The sample lists fewer than 350,000 clones, approximately 83% occurring once. The sequenced material came from peripheral blood. The receptors stem from a woman aged 25 to 39 who had recovered from COVID-19.

In its sample, this clone was seen a few times. The chain has TRBV6-5 and TRBJ2-1; 9 nucleotides agree with TRBD2. The V segment lost 5 bases and the J segment 12 bases; nucleotides outside the gene matches: 8. This CDR3 has 13 amino acids. CDR1 and CDR2 (germline): MNHEY, SVGAGI. The CDR3 nucleotides are TGTGCCAGCAGTCGGCGGGAGGGCGATGGGCAGTTCTTC. Its translation is CASSRREGDGQFF.

V and J are TRBV5-1 and TRBJ1-5, with D tentatively TRBD1 (6 bases). V lost 0 bases to trimming and J lost 4 bases, with 11 bases between them. The CDR3 loop spans 15 amino acids. CDR1 and CDR2 (germline): SGHRS, YFSETQ. CDR3 region: CASSLGPGENQPQHF. The CDR3 DNA reads TGCGCCAGCAGCTTGGGCCCAGGGGAGAATCAGCCCCAGCATTTT. The variable domain in full, completed from reference TRBV5-1 and TRBJ1-5, reads KAGVTQTPRYLIKTRGQQVTLSCSPISGHRSVSWYQQTPGQGLQFLFEYFSETQRNKGNFPGRFSGRQFSNSRSEMNVSTLELGDSALYLCASSLGPGENQPQHFGDGTRLSIL.

V is TRBV12-2 and J is TRBJ2-3; no DNA check was done on the table's D call, TRBD2. TRBV12-2 is a pseudogene. The CDR3 runs 11 residues. The CDR3 region is CASRTTHTQYF. The CDR3 coding sequence is TGTGCAAGTCGTACTACTCATACGCAGTATTTT.

The chain combines TRBV4-3 with TRBJ2-3; TRBD2 might be the D (5 bases). Germline lookup yields CDR1 LGHNA and CDR2 YSLEER. The V gene lost 4 bases and the J gene lost 0 bases, with 8 bases spanning the gap. The CDR3 runs 14 residues. Here the CDR3 reads CASSRGGSTDTQYF. CDR3 bases: TGCGCCAGCAGCCGAGGCGGGAGCACAGATACGCAGTATTTT.

The rearrangement links TRBV18 to TRBJ2-1; 8 bases match TRBD1. The V segment lost 3 bases and the J segment 7 bases; nucleotides outside the gene matches: 11. The CDR3 has 16 amino acids. CDR1 is KGHSH and CDR2 is LQKENI in the germline V gene. Here the CDR3 reads CASSPSRQGRINEQFF. CDR3 nucleotide sequence: TGTGCCAGCTCACCCTCTCGACAGGGGCGCATAAATGAGCAGTTCTTC.

This chain connects TRBV6-6 to TRBJ2-7; D may be TRBD2 (5 bases). Deletions cut 0 bases from V and 7 bases from J, with 13 bases between. The V gene's germline CDR1 is MNHNY and CDR2 SVGAGI (reference sequence). This CDR3 comprises 14 residues. CDR3 residues: CASSYSDPRGEQYF. The CDR3 nucleotides are TGTGCCAGCAGTTACTCCGACCCGAGAGGGGAGCAGTACTTC.

This chain connects TRBV5-6 to TRBJ2-5; 7 bases are a match to TRBD1. CDR1 is SGHDT and CDR2 is YYEEEE in the germline V gene. Trimming removed 4 bases from V and 5 bases from J; junction bases left unmatched: 17. The CDR3 loop spans 17 amino acids. In DNA form, the CDR3 reads TGTGCCAGCAGCCCTGTTGGGTTCGACAGGGACGGCGAGACCCAGTACTTC. Translation gives CASSPVGFDRDGETQYF. Drawing the rest from reference TRBV5-6 and TRBJ2-5, the complete variable domain is DAGVTQSPTHLIKTRGQQVTLRCSPKSGHDTVSWYQQALGQGPQFIFQYYEEEERQRGNFPDRFSGHQFPNYSSELNVNALLLGDSALYLCASSPVGFDRDGETQYFGPGTRLLVL.

This clone has a single count. V gene TRBV5-4 combines with J gene TRBJ1-2; 9 bases are shared with TRBD1. Germline V gene data show CDR1 as SGHNT and CDR2 as YYREEE (reference sequence). V lost 3 bases, J lost 7 bases, and 16 bases stayed unmatched. This CDR3 region has 17 residues. For the CDR3, the DNA is TGTGCCAGCAGCTGGGGCCGTGAGATACAGGGGGCGGGTGGCTACACCTTC. Residues: CASSWGREIQGAGGYTF.

The chain uses TRBV5-1 and TRBJ2-7; D possibly corresponds to TRBD1 (5 bases). Germline V lookup: CDR1 SGHRS, CDR2 YFSETQ. V was trimmed by 4 bases and J by 7 bases, leaving 9 bases between them. CDR3 length: 11 amino acids. CDR3 nucleotides: TGCGCCAGCAGCCCAGGGCTAGAGCAGTACTTC. This sequence encodes CASSPGLEQYF. The whole variable domain, filled in from reference TRBV5-1 and TRBJ2-7, reads KAGVTQTPRYLIKTRGQQVTLSCSPISGHRSVSWYQQTPGQGLQFLFEYFSETQRNKGNFPGRFSGRQFSNSRSEMNVSTLELGDSALYLCASSPGLEQYFGPGTRLTVT.

The CDR3 DNA sequence: TGTGCCAGCAGCTTAGCCCTAGCGGGAGGACGCACAGATACGCAGTATTTT. Amino acids: CASSLALAGGRTDTQYF. J is TRBJ2-3 and V is TRBV7-9; 11 bases map to TRBD2. CDR3 length equals 17 residues. Germline-derived CDR1 and CDR2 are SEHNR and FQNEAQ (reference sequence). Germline trimming cut 0 bases from V and 1 base from J; bases unmatched to any gene: 3.